This record looks at one T cell receptor beta chain sequence and its context. Its antigen is unknown. No quality values exist for individual bases; no much larger clone is one base distant. From cysteine to phenylalanine, the CDR3 is 16 amino acids long. Just the 48-base CDR3 DNA is kept, in frame starting at base 1. The germline V gene yields SGHTA for CDR1 and FQGNSA for CDR2. Trimming removed 5 bases from V and 4 bases from J; the gene matches leave 5 bases unexplained. Enrolling through a virtual design, the prospective study's participants ranged in age from roughly 18 to 89 years and lived across approximately 25 United States geographic areas. In the prospective study, cohorts were assigned on the basis of participant-reported clinical history obtained from a screening survey and a study questionnaire. ImmuneRACE Cohort 3 recovered participants were defined by two consecutive negative NP/OP PCR tests, healthcare professional clearance, or symptom resolution. Each participant in the prospective study had whole blood, serum and a nasopharyngeal or oropharyngeal swab collected by mobile phlebotomists. Over a roughly 2-month period, participants in the prospective study had the option of providing additional blood draws and questionnaires. Before DNA extraction, blood samples from the prospective study were shipped at room temperature or frozen.

This sample was taken from a study of blood T cell repertoires in COVID-19 (dated by TCRdb to between 2020 and 2021). Study-level background: Collaborator samples came from the United States, Italy and Spain and covered acute and convalescent phases of COVID-19. Where available, HLA class I and class II types were obtained from metadata supplied by the sample provider rather than from assay-based typing. Subjects who had been exposed to COVID-19, were actively infected with it, or had recovered from it provided the deeply sampled blood TCRbeta repertoires that made up the dataset. The sample metadata nearly always contained a de-identified subject ID, COVID-19 status, age in years and sex. The prospective study material was composed of cDNA or gDNA derived from T cells, B-cell-depleted T cells, or PBMCs. Samples came from the ongoing ImmuneRACE study (first 160 participants) plus 1,254 subjects from 6 global collaborators. The repertoires were released in a freely available public database intended as a resource for research on the immune response to SARS-CoV-2. Results the study describes overall, beyond this receptor: The quantity of clinical and demographic metadata differed by source and by participant and was supplied without curation.

The immunoSEQ Assay, a bias-controlled multiplex PCR, was used to amplify TCRbeta CDR3 regions from genomic DNA. The paper's data handling went like this. Nucleated cell counts per sample were estimated from amplification of reference gene primers within the assay. To quantify the absolute abundance of each unique TCRbeta CDR3 rearrangement, sequence reads were collapsed and filtered. Productive Simpson clonality was computed per sample as the square root of Simpson's diversity index over productive rearrangements. TCRdb retrieved this table from immuneACCESS and kept in-frame rearrangements only. Not all clones are present; in checked studies, unresolved V genes account for under half, and no reason is known for the remainder. V and J calls and clone size are given by that table; D and trimming were obtained from the DNA. Recorded for this sample are some 300,000 clones; roughly 90% of them occurred a single time. The ten largest clones capture approximately 0.99% of the sample.

Sequenced sample: PBMCs or T cells enriched from blood (not recorded which). Recombination linked TRBV7-2 to TRBJ2-3; 14 bases in the middle match TRBD2. The sequence was obtained from a young woman who had recovered from COVID-19. At the DNA level, the sequence is TGTGCCAGCAGCGCCACGACTAGCGGGGGGGCAGATACGCAGTATTTT. Its translation reads: CASSATTSGGADTQYF.